Listed below are T cell receptor beta chains from one sample, sequenced in a study of blood T cell repertoires in COVID-19. Clones were read by immunoSEQ multiplex PCR, and TCRdb kept only the in-frame ones, dropping some. The table shows fewer than 150,000 clones, with 85% occurring only once. Sequencing input: peripheral blood. These receptors came from a man aged 45-65 years with acute or convalescent COVID-19. Each CDR3 is given with its conserved first and last residue. The order of the fields is V gene, J gene, clone size, D gene, CDR3 protein, CDR3 DNA. A D gene is named only where the DNA matches it firmly. Where a row states a size, it is once, few, many or the class of an expanded clone; other rows omit it.

>TRBV18|TRBJ2-2|once|-
CASSPQSAGLTGELFF
TGTGCCAGCTCACCACAGTCGGCGGGACTCACCGGGGAGCTGTTTTTT
>TRBV2|TRBJ1-4|-|-
CASSDREGGYEKLFF
TGTGCCAGCAGTGACAGGGAAGGGGGATATGAAAAACTGTTTTTT
>TRBV3-1/TRBV3-2|TRBJ1-6|-|-
CASREGLMKGPLHF
TGTGCCAGCAGGGAGGGACTTATGAAGGGGCCCCTCCACTTT
>TRBV5-5|TRBJ1-1|few|-
CASSSQGLSTTEAFF
TGTGCCAGCAGCTCACAGGGATTGTCGACGACTGAAGCTTTCTTT
>TRBV9|TRBJ2-4|-|-
CASSADIGENIQYF
TGTGCCAGCAGCGCGGACATAGGAGAAAACATTCAGTACTTC
>TRBV7-2|TRBJ1-5|-|-
CASSLLGNQPAQHF
TGTGCCAGCAGCTTACTAGGAAACCAGCCGGCCCAGCATTTT
>TRBV7-2|TRBJ2-7|-|-
CASSTSPGGAYEQYF
TGTGCCAGCAGCACGTCCCCCGGCGGGGCCTACGAGCAGTACTTC
>TRBV19|TRBJ2-7|once|-
CASRSAIRGAPFRYEQYF
TGTGCCAGTAGATCAGCCATCAGGGGGGCCCCTTTCCGCTACGAGCAGTACTTC
>TRBV10-3|TRBJ2-3|-|TRBD2
CAAGGGAATQYF
TGTGCCGCGGGGGGCGGGGCGGCCACGCAGTATTTT
>TRBV7-8|TRBJ1-2|-|TRBD1
CASSSQDRGPYGYTF
TGTGCCAGCAGCTCCCAGGACAGGGGGCCCTATGGCTACACCTTC
>TRBV2|TRBJ2-3|-|-
CAGSFGRTDTQYF
TGTGCCGGGAGCTTCGGCCGCACAGATACGCAGTATTTT
>TRBV11-3|TRBJ1-6|-|-
CASSSGGYRSPLHF
TGTGCCAGCAGCTCGGGGGGATACCGTTCACCCCTCCACTTT
>TRBV20-1|TRBJ1-1|-|-
CSAPRETEAFF
TGCAGTGCTCCCAGGGAAACTGAAGCTTTCTTT
>TRBV12-3/TRBV12-4|TRBJ2-4|-|-
CASSSIAKNIQYF
TGTGCCAGCAGTTCAATAGCCAAAAACATTCAGTACTTC
>TRBV27|TRBJ2-7|-|TRBD2
CASSLYWGGSYEQYF
TGTGCCAGCAGTTTATATTGGGGGGGCTCCTACGAGCAGTACTTC
>TRBV6-4|TRBJ1-5|few|TRBD1
CASSPTGGDNQPQHF
TGTGCCAGCAGCCCCACAGGGGGCGACAATCAGCCCCAGCATTTT